One and the same sample provided the 20 T cell receptor beta chains below, sequenced in a study of blood T cells in healthy people across ages. Primed by a sample-barcoded 5' primer and a J-beta primer mix, a second PCR proceeded for roughly 6 to 12 cycles. One entry per CDR3 protein, called by TCRdb with MiXCR from the 5' RACE reads. Of 700,000 to 950,000 distinct CDR3 sequences listed, roughly 43% were seen once; the top ten hold 20% to 25%. The sample consisted of blood. Every receptor here comes from a woman aged 55 to 70 in good health.

The V and J genes are TRBV25-1 and TRBJ2-1; D gene uncertain. V lost 10 bases and J 2 bases, leaving 15 bases between the germline ends. From germline, CDR1 is MGHDK and CDR2 SYGVNS. The CDR3 has 14 amino acids. CDR3 sequence (DNA): TGTGCCACCAGGAACCTATCGCCCTACAATGAGCAGTTCTTC. Its protein product is CATRNLSPYNEQFF.

J is TRBJ2-3 and V is TRBV7-9; 11 positions agree with TRBD2. The CDR3 length is 15 residues. Germline lookup yields CDR1 SEHNR and CDR2 FQNEAQ (reference sequence). The ends lost 8 bases at V and 3 bases at J; junction bases unmatched: 7. The CDR3 bases are TGTGCCAGCGGTCTTAGCGGGAGGGAGACAGATACGCAGTATTTT. Residues: CASGLSGRETDTQYF.

V and J are TRBV28 and TRBJ2-7; 9 bases fit TRBD1. Trimming removed 8 bases from V and 3 bases from J; junction bases left unmatched: 5. This CDR3 has 13 amino acids. Germline loops: CDR1 MDHEN, CDR2 SYDVKM. Here the CDR3 DNA reads TGTGCCAGCTACCGGGACAGGGTCTACGAGCAGTACTTC. Translating gives CASYRDRVYEQYF.

V usage is TRBV6-2 or TRBV6-3 and J usage is TRBJ2-2; 9 bases are shared with TRBD1. V was pared by 6 bases and J by 6 bases, with 8 bases of the junction left unmatched. The CDR3 is 15 amino acids. The germline gives CDR1 MNHEY, CDR2 SVGEGT. CDR3 nucleotides: TGTGCCAGCAGAACCCCGGGACAGGGTCCCGGGGAGCTGTTTTTT. Protein product: CASRTPGQGPGELFF.

This sequence joins TRBV20-1 and TRBJ2-5; 14 bases are a match to TRBD2. The V gene end was trimmed by 1 base and the J gene end by 5 bases; junction bases not matched to a gene: 0. The CDR3 sequence is 14 residues long. CDR1 and CDR2 (germline): DFQATT, SNEGSKA (reference sequence). The CDR3: CSARGTSGGETQYF. CDR3 nucleotide sequence: TGCAGTGCTAGAGGGACTAGCGGGGGGGAGACCCAGTACTTC.

V gene TRBV13 combines with J gene TRBJ2-1; 7 nucleotides align to TRBD2. The CDR3 is 18 amino acids. Germline-derived CDR1 and CDR2 are PRHDT and FYEKMQ (reference sequence). The V gene end was trimmed by 1 base and the J gene end by 7 bases; junction bases not matched to a gene: 16. CDR3 nucleotide sequence: TGTGCCAGCAGCTTAGTGGCGGGTGGACCGTCAGCGGGGAATGAGCAGTTCTTC. The encoded protein is CASSLVAGGPSAGNEQFF.

Only one count was recorded for this clonotype. This chain connects TRBV29-1 to TRBJ2-1, with a weak D call TRBD2 (6 bases). The V gene lost 5 bases and the J gene lost 3 bases, with 11 bases spanning the gap. CDR1 is SQVTM and CDR2 is ANQGSEA in the germline V gene. This CDR3 region has 13 residues. DNA for the CDR3: TGCAGCGTTTCTTCTAGCGACTACAATGAGCAGTTCTTC. Its protein is CSVSSSDYNEQFF.

This clonotype came up once. The V and J genes are TRBV7-9 and TRBJ1-2, with unresolved D. CDR1 and CDR2 from the germline V gene are SEHNR and FQNEAQ (reference sequence). V was shortened by 5 bases and J by 6 bases, with 22 bases between the two germline ends. The CDR3 sequence is 16 residues long. Written as DNA, the CDR3 is TGTGCCAGCAGCACCCCTGGTGGCAGCACCATGGATGGCTACACCTTC. It encodes CASSTPGGSTMDGYTF.

DNA for the CDR3: TGTGCCAGCAGCCGCCAGGGACCCAATCAGCCCCAGCATTTT. It specifies CASSRQGPNQPQHF. This chain connects TRBV14 to TRBJ1-5; D might be TRBD1 (5 bases). This CDR3 region has 14 residues. Looked up from germline, CDR1 is SGHDN and CDR2 is FVKESK. V lost 4 bases and J lost 3, with 10 bases in between.

This clonotype has only one observation. A much larger clone differs by one base, so this may be a read error. The chain uses TRBV7-8 and TRBJ2-6, with D hard to call. CDR1 and CDR2 from the germline V gene are SGHVS and FQNEAQ. There are 16 residues in the CDR3. The CDR3 loop is CAGSSTRISGANVLTF. The CDR3, as DNA: TGTGCCGGCAGCTCCACAAGGATCTCTGGGGCCAACGTCCTGACTTTC.

The chain couples TRBV20-1 to TRBJ1-5; no clear D. The V gene lost 6 bases and the J gene lost 5 bases, with 14 bases spanning the gap. In germline, CDR1 is DFQATT, CDR2 SNEGSKA (reference sequence). CDR3 size: 13 residues. This CDR3 reads CSASRARDQPQHF. CDR3 bases: TGCAGTGCGTCTAGGGCCCGCGATCAGCCCCAGCATTTT.

Only a few counts were recorded for this clonotype. The chain combines TRBV7-8 with TRBJ2-5, with D tentatively TRBD1 or TRBD2 (5 bases each). Per germline, CDR1 SGHVS and CDR2 FQNEAQ. This CDR3 is built from 14 residues. V lost 4 bases, J lost 5 bases, and 14 bases lay in between. In DNA, the CDR3 is TGTGCCAGCAGCTACGGGACCCCGGCGGAGACCCAGTACTTC. This sequence encodes CASSYGTPAETQYF.

The rearrangement joins TRBV15 to TRBJ2-6; unclear D gene. Germline lookup yields CDR1 LNHNV and CDR2 YYDKDF (reference sequence). The CDR3 is 14 amino acids. V lost 3 bases to trimming and J lost 11 bases, with 14 bases between them. DNA of the CDR3: TGTGCCACCAGCAGGGCAATTCTTGTCGACGTCCTGACTTTC. Its protein is CATSRAILVDVLTF. Based on the CDR3 plus reference TRBV15 and TRBJ2-6, the full variable domain is DAMVIQNPRYQVTQFGKPVTLSCSQTLNHNVMYWYQQKSSQAPKLLFHYYDKDFNNEADTPDNFQSRRPNTSFCFLDIRSPGLGDTAMYLCATSRAILVDVLTFGAGSRLTVL.

The chain employs TRBV20-1 and TRBJ2-1; 8 positions agree with TRBD2. The V segment lost 8 bases and the J segment 4 bases; nucleotides outside the gene matches: 10. CDR1 is DFQATT and CDR2 is SNEGSKA in the germline V gene (reference sequence). The CDR3 runs to 14 residues. The CDR3 sequence is CSSRRGGGYNEQFF. In nucleotides, the CDR3 is TGCAGTAGCCGTCGGGGGGGAGGTTACAATGAGCAGTTCTTC.

A note on this clonotype: A single base separates this from a much larger clone, so it may be a read error. This chain links TRBV29-1 with TRBJ2-7; TRBD1 matches 10 bases. The CDR3 is 15 residues long. CDR1 and CDR2 (germline): SQVTM, ANQGSEA. The CDR3 loop reads CNVPTGQGGAYEQYF. In nucleotides, the CDR3 is TGCAACGTCCCTACTGGACAGGGGGGAGCCTACGAGCAGTACTTC.

CDR3 in amino acids: CSARAHTGTSSEQYF. CDR3 DNA sequence: TGCAGTGCTAGAGCGCATACCGGGACTAGCAGTGAGCAGTACTTC. The V and J genes are TRBV20-1 and TRBJ2-7, with 9 bases aligning to TRBD2. Looked up from germline, CDR1 is DFQATT and CDR2 is SNEGSKA (reference sequence). The CDR3 covers 15 residues. J lost 7 bases, V lost 1 base, and 11 bases had no gene match.

This clonotype has just a few counts. V is TRBV12-3 or TRBV12-4 and J is TRBJ1-5, with unresolved D. The CDR3 covers 13 residues. Trimming shortened V by 4 bases and J by 4 bases, and 8 bases separated the two germline ends. CDR3 amino acids: CASSSRDNQPQHF. DNA of the CDR3: TGTGCCAGCAGTTCCCGGGATAATCAGCCCCAGCATTTT.

About this clonotype itself: A read error may be the cause here, since a much bigger clone is one base away. V usage is TRBV29-1 and J usage is TRBJ2-1; D is uncertain. From germline, CDR1 is SQVTM and CDR2 ANQGSEA. This CDR3 is built from 10 residues. In DNA, the CDR3 is TGCAGCGGGAGTAACAATAAGCAGTTCTTC. Protein sequence: CSGSNNKQFF.

This chain links TRBV20-1 with TRBJ2-3; 10 bases are shared with TRBD1. Germline CDR1 is DFQATT and CDR2 is SNEGSKA (reference sequence). The V and J ends lost 6 bases and 4 bases, in that order; junction bases with no gene match: 4. The CDR3 is 13 residues long. The CDR3 sequence: CSADRGLADTQYF. The CDR3, as DNA: TGCAGTGCCGACAGGGGGCTCGCAGATACGCAGTATTTT.

The chain has TRBV10-3 and TRBJ2-1; D gene uncertain. Looked up from germline, CDR1 is ENHRY and CDR2 is SYGVKD. CDR3 length: 12 amino acids. The germline V and J ends were trimmed by 10 bases and 8 bases, with 15 bases remaining between them. CDR3 DNA sequence: TGTGCCACCCAGAGCAGGCCCGATGAGCAGTTCTTC. As protein: CATQSRPDEQFF.